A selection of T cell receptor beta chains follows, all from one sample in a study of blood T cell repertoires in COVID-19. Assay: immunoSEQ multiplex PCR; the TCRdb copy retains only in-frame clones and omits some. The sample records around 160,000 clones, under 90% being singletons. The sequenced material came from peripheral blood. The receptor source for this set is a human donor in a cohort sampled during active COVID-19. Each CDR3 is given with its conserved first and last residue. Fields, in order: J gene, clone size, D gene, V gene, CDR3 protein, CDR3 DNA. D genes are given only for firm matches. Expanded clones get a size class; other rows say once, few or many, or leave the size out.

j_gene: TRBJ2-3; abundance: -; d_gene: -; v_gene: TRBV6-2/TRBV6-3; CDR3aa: CASSRDSSDTQYF; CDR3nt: TGTGCCAGCAGTCGGGACTCGTCAGATACGCAGTATTTT
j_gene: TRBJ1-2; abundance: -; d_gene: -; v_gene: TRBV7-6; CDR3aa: CASSLGGLGNYGYTF; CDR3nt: TGTGCCAGCAGCTTAGGAGGGCTTGGGAACTATGGCTACACCTTC
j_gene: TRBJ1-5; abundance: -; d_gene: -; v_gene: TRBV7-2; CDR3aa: CASSLDRTNNQPQHF; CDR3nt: TGTGCCAGCAGCTTAGACAGGACCAACAATCAGCCCCAGCATTTT
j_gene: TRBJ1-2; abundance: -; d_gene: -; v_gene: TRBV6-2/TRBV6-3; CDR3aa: CASSLQEANYGYTF; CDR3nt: TGTGCCAGCAGTTTACAGGAAGCTAACTATGGCTACACCTTC
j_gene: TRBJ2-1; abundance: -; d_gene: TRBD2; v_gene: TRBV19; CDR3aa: CASSIVADGGSGQFF; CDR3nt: TGTGCCAGTAGTATAGTGGCGGACGGGGGGAGTGGGCAGTTCTTC
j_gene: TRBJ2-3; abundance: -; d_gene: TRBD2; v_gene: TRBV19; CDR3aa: CASSMTSGAADTQYF; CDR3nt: TGTGCCAGTAGTATGACTAGCGGGGCGGCAGATACGCAGTATTTT
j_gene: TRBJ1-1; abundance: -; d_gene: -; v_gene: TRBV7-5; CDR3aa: CVRRERQDENTEAFF; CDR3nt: TGTGTCAGAAGGGAAAGACAGGACGAGAACACTGAAGCTTTCTTT
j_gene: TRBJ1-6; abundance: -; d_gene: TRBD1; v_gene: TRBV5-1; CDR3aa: CASSLEGQGFNGSPLHF; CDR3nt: TGCGCCAGCAGTCTGGAGGGACAGGGTTTCAATGGGTCACCCCTCCACTTT
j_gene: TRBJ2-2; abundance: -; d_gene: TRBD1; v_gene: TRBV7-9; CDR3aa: CASSPRQGSNTGELFF; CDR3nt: TGTGCCAGCAGCCCCCGACAGGGATCGAACACCGGGGAGCTGTTTTTT
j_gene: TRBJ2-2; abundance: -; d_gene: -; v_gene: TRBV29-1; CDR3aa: CSVGGALGGELFF; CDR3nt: TGCAGCGTCGGAGGAGCCTTGGGGGGGGAGCTGTTTTTT
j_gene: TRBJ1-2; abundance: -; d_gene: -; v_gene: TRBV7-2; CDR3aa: CASSPRGGLGSGYTF; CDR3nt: TGTGCCAGCAGCCCTCGGGGGGGGTTGGGCTCCGGCTACACCTTC
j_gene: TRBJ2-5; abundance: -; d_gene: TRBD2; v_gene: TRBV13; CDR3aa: CASSLAGGLETQYF; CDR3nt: TGTGCCAGCAGCTTAGCGGGGGGGCTAGAGACCCAGTACTTC
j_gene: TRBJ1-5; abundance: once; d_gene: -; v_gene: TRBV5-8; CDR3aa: CASARAVDQPQHF; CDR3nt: TGTGCCAGCGCGAGGGCAGTTGATCAGCCCCAGCATTTT
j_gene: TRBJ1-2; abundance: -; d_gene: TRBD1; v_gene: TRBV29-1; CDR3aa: CSVDAAGGDYGYTF; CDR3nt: TGCAGCGTTGATGCAGCAGGGGGCGACTATGGCTACACCTTC
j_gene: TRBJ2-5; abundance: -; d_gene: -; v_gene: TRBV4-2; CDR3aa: CASSQALGLTETQYF; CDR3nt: TGTGCCAGCAGCCAAGCCCTGGGACTCACCGAGACCCAGTACTTC
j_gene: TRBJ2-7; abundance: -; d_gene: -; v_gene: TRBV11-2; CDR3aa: CASSLGQIAASYEQYF; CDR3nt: TGTGCCAGCAGCTTAGGGCAAATTGCGGCCTCCTACGAGCAGTACTTC
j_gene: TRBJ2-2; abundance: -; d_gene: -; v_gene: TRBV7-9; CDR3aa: CASSPRGIRSTGELFF; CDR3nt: TGTGCCAGCAGCCCCCGAGGGATTAGAAGCACCGGGGAGCTGTTTTTT
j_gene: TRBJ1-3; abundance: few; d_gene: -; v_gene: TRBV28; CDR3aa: CASSLPSANSGNTIYF; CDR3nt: TGTGCCAGCAGTTTACCGAGTGCTAACTCTGGAAACACCATATATTTT
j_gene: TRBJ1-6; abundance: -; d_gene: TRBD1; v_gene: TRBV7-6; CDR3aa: CASSSTDPRTGGNSPLHF; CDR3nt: TGTGCCAGCAGCTCAACTGACCCGCGGACAGGGGGTAATTCACCCCTCCACTTT
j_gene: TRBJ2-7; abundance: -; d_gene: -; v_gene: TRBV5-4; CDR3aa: CASSLWLGTGSDEQYF; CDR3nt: TGTGCCAGCAGCTTGTGGTTGGGAACAGGGTCTGACGAGCAGTACTTC
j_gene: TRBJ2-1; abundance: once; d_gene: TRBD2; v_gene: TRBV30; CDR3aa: CAWSLAGTAGQFF; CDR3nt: TGTGCCTGGAGTCTAGCGGGAACTGCAGGGCAGTTCTTC
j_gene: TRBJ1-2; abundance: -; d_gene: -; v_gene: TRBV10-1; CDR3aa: CASSEVAISDSGYGYTF; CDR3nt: TGCGCCAGCAGTGAGGTCGCGATATCGGACAGTGGTTATGGCTACACCTTC
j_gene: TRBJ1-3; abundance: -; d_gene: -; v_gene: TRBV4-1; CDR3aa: CASSQVRTNSGNTIYF; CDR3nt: TGCGCCAGCAGCCAAGTGAGGACAAACTCTGGAAACACCATATATTTT
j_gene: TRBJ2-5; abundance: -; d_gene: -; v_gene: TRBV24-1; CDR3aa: CATSDFGRGQETQYF; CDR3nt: TGTGCCACCAGTGATTTTGGGCGGGGTCAAGAGACCCAGTACTTC
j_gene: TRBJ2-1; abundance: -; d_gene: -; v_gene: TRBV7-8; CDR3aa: CASSFVGEYNEQFF; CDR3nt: TGTGCCAGCAGCTTCGTAGGAGAATACAATGAGCAGTTCTTC
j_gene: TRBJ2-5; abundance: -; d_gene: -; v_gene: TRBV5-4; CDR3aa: CASSLEGRGETQYF; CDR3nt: TGTGCCAGCAGCTTGGAGGGCAGGGGAGAGACCCAGTACTTC
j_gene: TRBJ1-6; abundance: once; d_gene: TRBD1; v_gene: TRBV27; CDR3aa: CASKTGNFASPLHF; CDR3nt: TGTGCCAGCAAGACAGGGAACTTCGCTTCACCCCTCCACTTT
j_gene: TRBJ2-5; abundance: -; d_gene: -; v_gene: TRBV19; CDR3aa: CASSIGGQGGETQYF; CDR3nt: TGTGCCAGTAGTATAGGAGGACAGGGAGGGGAGACCCAGTACTTC
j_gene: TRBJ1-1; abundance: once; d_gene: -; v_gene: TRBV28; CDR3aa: CASRSNTEAFF; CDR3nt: TGTGCCAGCAGAAGCAACACTGAAGCTTTCTTT
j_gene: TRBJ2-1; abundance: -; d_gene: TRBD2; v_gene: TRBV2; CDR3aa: CATRLAGNEQFF; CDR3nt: TGTGCCACCAGACTAGCAGGCAATGAGCAGTTCTTC
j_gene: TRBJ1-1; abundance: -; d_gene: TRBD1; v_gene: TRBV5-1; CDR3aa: CASSTGQGWTEAFF; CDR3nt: TGCGCCAGCAGCACCGGACAGGGTTGGACTGAAGCTTTCTTT
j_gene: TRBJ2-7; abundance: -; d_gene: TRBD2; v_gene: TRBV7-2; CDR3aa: CASSTRIAGGPEQYF; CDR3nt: TGTGCCAGCAGCACGCGAATAGCGGGGGGCCCCGAGCAGTACTTC
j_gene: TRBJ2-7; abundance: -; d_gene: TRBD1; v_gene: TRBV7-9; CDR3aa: CASSQGAGGPYEQYF; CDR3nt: TGTGCCAGCAGCCAAGGGGCAGGGGGCCCCTACGAGCAGTACTTC
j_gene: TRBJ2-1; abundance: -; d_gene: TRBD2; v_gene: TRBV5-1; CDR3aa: CASYSLAGGLDEQFF; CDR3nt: TGCGCCAGCTATTCGTTAGCGGGGGGGCTGGATGAGCAGTTCTTC
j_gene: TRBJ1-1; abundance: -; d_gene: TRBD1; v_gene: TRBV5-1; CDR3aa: CASSPDRDSAFF; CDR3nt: TGCGCCAGCAGCCCCGACAGGGATAGTGCTTTCTTT
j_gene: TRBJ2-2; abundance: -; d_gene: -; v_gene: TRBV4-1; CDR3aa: CASSQDAHPTGELFF; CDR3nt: TGCGCCAGCAGCCAAGATGCGCACCCCACCGGGGAGCTGTTTTTT
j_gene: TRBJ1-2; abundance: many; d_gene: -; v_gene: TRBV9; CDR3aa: CASSRDTNYGYTF; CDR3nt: TGTGCCAGCAGCAGGGACACCAACTATGGCTACACCTTC
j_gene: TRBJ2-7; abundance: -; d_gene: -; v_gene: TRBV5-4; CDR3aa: CASSLGQGIGEQYF; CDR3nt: TGTGCCAGCAGCTTGGGGCAGGGGATTGGCGAGCAGTACTTC
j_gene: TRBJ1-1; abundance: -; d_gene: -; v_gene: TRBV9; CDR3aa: CASSPRLNTEAFF; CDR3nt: TGTGCCAGCAGCCCGCGCTTGAACACTGAAGCTTTCTTT
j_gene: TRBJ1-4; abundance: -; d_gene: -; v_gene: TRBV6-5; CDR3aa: CASSPRGPTNEKLFF; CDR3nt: TGTGCCAGCAGTCCACGCGGCCCAACTAATGAAAAACTGTTTTTT
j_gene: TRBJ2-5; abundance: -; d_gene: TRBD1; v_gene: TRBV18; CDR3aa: CASSPRQGVKQETQYF; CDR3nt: TGTGCCAGCTCACCTCGACAGGGGGTGAAACAAGAGACCCAGTACTTC
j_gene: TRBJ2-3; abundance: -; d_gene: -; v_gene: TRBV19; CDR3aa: CASKSDSLTDTQYF; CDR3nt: TGTGCCAGTAAGTCCGACAGCCTCACAGATACGCAGTATTTT
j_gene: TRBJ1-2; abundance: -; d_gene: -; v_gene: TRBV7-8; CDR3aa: CASTKGRERLGGYTF; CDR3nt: TGTGCCAGCACCAAGGGCCGGGAAAGGTTAGGTGGCTACACCTTC
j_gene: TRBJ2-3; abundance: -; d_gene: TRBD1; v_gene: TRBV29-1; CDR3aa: CSVEGTGGRTDTQYF; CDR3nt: TGCAGCGTTGAAGGGACAGGGGGCCGGACAGATACGCAGTATTTT
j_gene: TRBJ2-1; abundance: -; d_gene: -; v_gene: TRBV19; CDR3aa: CASSISVLYNEQFF; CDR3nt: TGTGCCAGTAGTATATCAGTGTTGTACAATGAGCAGTTCTTC
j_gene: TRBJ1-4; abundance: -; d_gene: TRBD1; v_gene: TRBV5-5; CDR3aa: CASSLEGAGEKLFF; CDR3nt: TGTGCCAGCAGCTTGGAGGGGGCAGGTGAAAAACTGTTTTTT
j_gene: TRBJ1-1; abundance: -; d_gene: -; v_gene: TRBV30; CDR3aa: CAWSRFGTREVEAFF; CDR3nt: TGTGCCTGGAGTCGATTTGGGACGCGGGAGGTGGAAGCTTTCTTT
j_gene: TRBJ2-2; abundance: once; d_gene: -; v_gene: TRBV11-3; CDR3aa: CASSTSGTTTGELFF; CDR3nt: TGTGCCAGCAGCACCTCCGGGACAACCACCGGGGAGCTGTTTTTT